This T cell receptor (beta chain) came from a study of T cells in localized non-small cell lung cancer. Study-wide results and caveats: Out of the top 100 tumor clones, a median around 57 were seen in adjacent lung. Uninvolved adjacent lung had more T cell clonality than any other tissue, topping tumor. Increased T cell density in blood showed an association with longer overall survival. Without multi-region sequencing, intratumor heterogeneity could not be excluded.

Regarding this clone: The antigen is unknown.

The table came from immunoSEQ multiplex PCR; TCRdb's copy has only in-frame clones and leaves some out. The top ten clones hold roughly 13% of a sample with approximately 67,000 clones, 70% to 90% of them seen once. This TCR came from a female donor older than 55 with stage I lung adenocarcinoma. Sequencing used peripheral blood, obtained before any cancer treatment.

The CDR3 loop reads CAWSVTGGQPQHF. CDR3 DNA: TGTGCCTGGAGTGTAACAGGGGGCCAGCCCCAGCATTTT. The chain links TRBV30 to TRBJ1-5, with 9 bases aligning to TRBD1. There are 13 residues in the CDR3. The germline CDR1 and CDR2 sequences are GTSNPN and SVGIG (reference sequence). V gave up 0 bases and J gave up 7 bases; unmatched junction bases: 1.